This T cell receptor beta chain originates from a study of post-analysis software for immune sequencing data. The overall study: Relapsing-remitting, secondary progressive and progressive-relapsing multiple sclerosis courses were included. The study, taken as a whole, reports: Compared with controls, patients had more of five TRBV segments, including TRBV5-6, TRBV5-1 and TRBV20-1. Normalized Chao1 diversity in multiple sclerosis patients fell significantly below that of controls.

Unique molecular identifiers featured in each of the TCR beta cDNA libraries. A population of about 0.95 to 10 million T cells gave rise to about half a million cDNA molecules. Each CDR3 protein gets one entry after TCRdb re-called the PCR reads with MiXCR. The sample gives 650,000 to 900,000 distinct CDR3 sequences, 35% to 55% of which show up once; just under 5% is in the top ten. Details on this clonotype: Its antigen is unknown. The junction departs from germline at one end; a sequencing error may be responsible.

Germline V CDR1 and CDR2: SGDLS, YYNGEE. This CDR3 is 16 amino acids long. The V gene is TRBV9, the J gene TRBJ2-1; TRBD2 matches 12 bases. The sample consisted of blood. This receptor was taken from a girl aged 10 to 17 with multiple sclerosis. CDR3 loop: CASSVGQTSGSYEQVF. CDR3 DNA: TGTGCCAGCAGCGTAGGTCAGACTAGCGGGAGCTATGAGCAGGTCTTC.